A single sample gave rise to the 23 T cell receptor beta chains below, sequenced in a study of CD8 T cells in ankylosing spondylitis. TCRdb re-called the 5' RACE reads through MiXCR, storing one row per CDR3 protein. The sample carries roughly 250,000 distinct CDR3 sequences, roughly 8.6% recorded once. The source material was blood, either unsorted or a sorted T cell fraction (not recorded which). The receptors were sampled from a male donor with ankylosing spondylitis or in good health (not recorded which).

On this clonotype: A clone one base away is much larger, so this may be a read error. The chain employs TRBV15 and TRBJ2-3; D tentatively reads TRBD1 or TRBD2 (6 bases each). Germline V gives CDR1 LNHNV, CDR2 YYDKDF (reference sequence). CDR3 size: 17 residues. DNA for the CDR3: TGTGCCACCGGCAGAGTATCAGGGGAGACTAGTCCAGATACGCAGTATTTT. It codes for CATGRVSGETSPDTQYF.

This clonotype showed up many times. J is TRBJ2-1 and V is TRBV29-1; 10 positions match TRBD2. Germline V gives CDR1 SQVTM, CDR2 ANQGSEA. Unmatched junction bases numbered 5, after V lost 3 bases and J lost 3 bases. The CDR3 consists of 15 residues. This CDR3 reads CSVDELAGIYNEQFF. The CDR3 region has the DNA TGCAGCGTTGACGAACTAGCGGGAATCTACAATGAGCAGTTCTTC.

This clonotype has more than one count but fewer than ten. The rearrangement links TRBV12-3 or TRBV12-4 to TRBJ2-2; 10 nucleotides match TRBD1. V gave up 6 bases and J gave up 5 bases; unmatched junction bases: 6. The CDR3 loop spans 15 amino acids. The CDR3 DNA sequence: TGTGCCAGCAGCCCAGGACAGGGGGTAACCGGGGAGCTGTTTTTT. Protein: CASSPGQGVTGELFF.

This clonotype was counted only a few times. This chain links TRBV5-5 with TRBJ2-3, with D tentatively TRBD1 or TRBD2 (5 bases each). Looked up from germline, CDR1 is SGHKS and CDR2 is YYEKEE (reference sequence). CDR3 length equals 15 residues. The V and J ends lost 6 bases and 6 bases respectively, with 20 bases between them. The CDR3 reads CASNRPGRISDTQYF. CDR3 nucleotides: TGTGCCAGCAACCGACCGGGACGAATTTCGGATACGCAGTATTTT.

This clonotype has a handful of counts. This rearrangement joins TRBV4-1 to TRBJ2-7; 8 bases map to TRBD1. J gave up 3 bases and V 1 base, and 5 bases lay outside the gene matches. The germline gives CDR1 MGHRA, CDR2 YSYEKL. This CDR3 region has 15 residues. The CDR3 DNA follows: TGCGCCAGCAGCCAAGCAGGGGGCCTCCACTACGAGCAGTACTTC. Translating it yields CASSQAGGLHYEQYF.

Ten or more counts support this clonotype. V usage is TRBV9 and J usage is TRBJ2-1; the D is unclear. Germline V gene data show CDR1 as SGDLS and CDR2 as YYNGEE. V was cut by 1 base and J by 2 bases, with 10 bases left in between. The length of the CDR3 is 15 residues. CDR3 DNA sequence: TGTGCCAGCAGCGTATCTCCGGGCGCCTACAATGAGCAGTTCTTC. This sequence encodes CASSVSPGAYNEQFF.

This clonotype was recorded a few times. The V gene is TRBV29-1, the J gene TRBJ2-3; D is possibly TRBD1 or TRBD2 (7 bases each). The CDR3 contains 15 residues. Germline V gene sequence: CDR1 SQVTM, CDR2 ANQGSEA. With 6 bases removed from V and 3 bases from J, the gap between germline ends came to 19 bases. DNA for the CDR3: TGCAGCGTCCAGGCCAGGGGGGGCCGAACAGATACGCAGTATTTT. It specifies CSVQARGGRTDTQYF.

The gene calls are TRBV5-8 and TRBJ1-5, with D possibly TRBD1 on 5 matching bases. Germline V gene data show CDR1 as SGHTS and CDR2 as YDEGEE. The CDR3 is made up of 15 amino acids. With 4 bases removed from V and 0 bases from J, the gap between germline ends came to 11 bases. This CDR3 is CASSGDGNSNQPQHF. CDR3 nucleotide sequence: TGTGCCAGCAGCGGGGACGGAAATAGCAATCAGCCCCAGCATTTT. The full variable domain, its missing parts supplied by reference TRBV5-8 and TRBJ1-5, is EAGVTQSPTHLIKTRGQQATLRCSPISGHTSVYWYQQALGLGLQFLLWYDEGEERNRGNFPPRFSGRQFPNYSSELNVNALELEDSALYLCASSGDGNSNQPQHFGDGTRLSIL.

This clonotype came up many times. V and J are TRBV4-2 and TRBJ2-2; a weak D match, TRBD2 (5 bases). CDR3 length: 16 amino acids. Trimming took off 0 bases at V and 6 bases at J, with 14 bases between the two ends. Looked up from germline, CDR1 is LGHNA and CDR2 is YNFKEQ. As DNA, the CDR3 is TGTGCCAGCAGCCAAGAATGGCGGGTCGGGGCCGGGGAGCTGTTTTTT. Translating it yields CASSQEWRVGAGELFF.

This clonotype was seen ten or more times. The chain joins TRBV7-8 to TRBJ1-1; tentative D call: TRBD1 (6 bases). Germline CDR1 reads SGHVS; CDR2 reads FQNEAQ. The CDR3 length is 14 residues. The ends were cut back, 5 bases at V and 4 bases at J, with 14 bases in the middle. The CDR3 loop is CASSRTGQSTEAFF. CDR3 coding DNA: TGTGCCAGCAGCCGCACCGGACAGTCCACTGAAGCTTTCTTT.

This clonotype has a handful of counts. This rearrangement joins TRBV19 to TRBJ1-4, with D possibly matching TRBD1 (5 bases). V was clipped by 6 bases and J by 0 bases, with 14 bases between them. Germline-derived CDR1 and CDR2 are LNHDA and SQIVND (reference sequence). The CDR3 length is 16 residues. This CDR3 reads CASSNPGVPTNEKLFF. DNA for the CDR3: TGTGCCAGTAGCAACCCGGGGGTCCCAACTAATGAAAAACTGTTTTTT. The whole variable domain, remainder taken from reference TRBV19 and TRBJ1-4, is DGGITQSPKYLFRKEGQNVTLSCEQNLNHDAMYWYRQDPGQGLRLIYYSQIVNDFQKGDIAEGYSVSREKKESFPLTVTSAQKNPTAFYLCASSNPGVPTNEKLFFGSGTQLSVL.

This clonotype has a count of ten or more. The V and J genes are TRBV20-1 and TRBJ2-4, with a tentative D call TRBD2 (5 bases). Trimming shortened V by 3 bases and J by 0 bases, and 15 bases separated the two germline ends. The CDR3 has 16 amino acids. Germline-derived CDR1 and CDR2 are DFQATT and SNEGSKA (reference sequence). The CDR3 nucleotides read TGCAGTGCTAGGGAGGCAGACCCCCTAGCCAAAAACATTCAGTACTTC. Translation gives CSAREADPLAKNIQYF.

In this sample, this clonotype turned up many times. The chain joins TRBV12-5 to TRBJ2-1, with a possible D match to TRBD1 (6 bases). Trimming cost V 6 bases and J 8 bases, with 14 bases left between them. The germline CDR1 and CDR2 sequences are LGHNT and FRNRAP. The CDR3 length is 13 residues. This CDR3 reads CASGSQGWDEQFF. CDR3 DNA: TGTGCTAGTGGGTCACAGGGATGGGATGAGCAGTTCTTC.

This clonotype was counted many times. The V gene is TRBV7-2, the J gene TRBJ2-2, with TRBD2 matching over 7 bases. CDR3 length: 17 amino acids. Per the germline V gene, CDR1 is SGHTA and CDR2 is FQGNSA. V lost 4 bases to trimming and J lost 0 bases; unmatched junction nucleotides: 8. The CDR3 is CASSSSGAAANTGELFF. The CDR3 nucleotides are TGTGCCAGCAGCTCCAGCGGGGCCGCTGCGAACACCGGGGAGCTGTTTTTT.

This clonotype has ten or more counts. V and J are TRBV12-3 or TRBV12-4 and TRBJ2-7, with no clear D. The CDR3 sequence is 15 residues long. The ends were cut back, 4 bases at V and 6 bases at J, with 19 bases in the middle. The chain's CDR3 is CASSSLPGPWFEQYF. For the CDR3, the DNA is TGTGCCAGCAGTTCCTTACCGGGCCCATGGTTCGAGCAGTACTTC.

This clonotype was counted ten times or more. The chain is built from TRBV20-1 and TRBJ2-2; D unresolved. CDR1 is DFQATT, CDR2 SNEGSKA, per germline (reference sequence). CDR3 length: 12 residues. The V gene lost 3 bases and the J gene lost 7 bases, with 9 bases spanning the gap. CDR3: CSARGSGGELFF. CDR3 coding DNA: TGCAGTGCTAGGGGCAGTGGCGGGGAGCTGTTTTTT.

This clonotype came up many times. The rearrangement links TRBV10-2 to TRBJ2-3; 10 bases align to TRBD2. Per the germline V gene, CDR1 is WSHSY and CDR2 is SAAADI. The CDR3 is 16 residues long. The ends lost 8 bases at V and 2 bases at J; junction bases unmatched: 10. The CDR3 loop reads CASSTRTSGNTDTQYF. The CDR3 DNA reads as TGCGCCAGCTCAACCAGGACTAGCGGCAACACAGATACGCAGTATTTT.

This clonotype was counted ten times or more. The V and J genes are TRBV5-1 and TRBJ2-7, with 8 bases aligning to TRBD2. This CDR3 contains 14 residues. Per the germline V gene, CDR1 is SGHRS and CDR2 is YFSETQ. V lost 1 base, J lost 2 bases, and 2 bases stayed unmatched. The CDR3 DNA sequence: TGCGCCAGCAGCTTGAGTAGCGGGGCCTACGAGCAGTACTTC. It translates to CASSLSSGAYEQYF. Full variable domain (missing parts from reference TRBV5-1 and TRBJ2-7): KAGVTQTPRYLIKTRGQQVTLSCSPISGHRSVSWYQQTPGQGLQFLFEYFSETQRNKGNFPGRFSGRQFSNSRSEMNVSTLELGDSALYLCASSLSSGAYEQYFGPGTRLTVT.

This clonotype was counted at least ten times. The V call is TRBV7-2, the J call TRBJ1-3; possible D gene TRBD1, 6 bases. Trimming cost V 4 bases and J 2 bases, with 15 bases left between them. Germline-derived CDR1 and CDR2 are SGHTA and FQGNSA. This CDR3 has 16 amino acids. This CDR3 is CASSYPPGEAGNTIYF. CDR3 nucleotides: TGTGCCAGCAGCTACCCGCCAGGGGAAGCTGGAAACACCATATATTTT.

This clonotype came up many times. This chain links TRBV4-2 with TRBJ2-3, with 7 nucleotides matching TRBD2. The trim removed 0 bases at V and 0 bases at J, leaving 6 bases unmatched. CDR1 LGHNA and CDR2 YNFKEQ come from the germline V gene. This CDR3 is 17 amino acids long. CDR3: CASSQDLWGGSTDTQYF. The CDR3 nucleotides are TGTGCCAGCAGCCAAGATCTATGGGGGGGAAGCACAGATACGCAGTATTTT.

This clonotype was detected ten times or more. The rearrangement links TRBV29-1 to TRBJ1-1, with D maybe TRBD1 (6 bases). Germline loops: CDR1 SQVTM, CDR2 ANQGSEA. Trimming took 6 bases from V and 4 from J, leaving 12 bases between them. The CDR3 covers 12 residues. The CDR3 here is CSVPQGTTEAFF. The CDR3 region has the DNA TGCAGCGTCCCGCAGGGGACCACTGAAGCTTTCTTT.

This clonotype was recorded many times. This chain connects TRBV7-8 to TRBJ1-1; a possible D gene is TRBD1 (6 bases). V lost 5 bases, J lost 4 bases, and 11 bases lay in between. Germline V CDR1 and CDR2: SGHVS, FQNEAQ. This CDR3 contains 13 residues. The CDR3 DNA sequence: TGTGCCAGCAGCCGGGGACACACCACTGAAGCTTTCTTT. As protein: CASSRGHTTEAFF.

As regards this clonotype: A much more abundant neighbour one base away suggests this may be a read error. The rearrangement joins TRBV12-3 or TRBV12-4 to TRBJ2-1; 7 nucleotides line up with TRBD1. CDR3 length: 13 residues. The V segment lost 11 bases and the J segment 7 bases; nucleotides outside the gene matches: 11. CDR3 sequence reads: CAGRWDRSNEQFF. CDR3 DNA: TGTGCCGGTAGATGGGACAGAAGTAATGAGCAGTTCTTC.